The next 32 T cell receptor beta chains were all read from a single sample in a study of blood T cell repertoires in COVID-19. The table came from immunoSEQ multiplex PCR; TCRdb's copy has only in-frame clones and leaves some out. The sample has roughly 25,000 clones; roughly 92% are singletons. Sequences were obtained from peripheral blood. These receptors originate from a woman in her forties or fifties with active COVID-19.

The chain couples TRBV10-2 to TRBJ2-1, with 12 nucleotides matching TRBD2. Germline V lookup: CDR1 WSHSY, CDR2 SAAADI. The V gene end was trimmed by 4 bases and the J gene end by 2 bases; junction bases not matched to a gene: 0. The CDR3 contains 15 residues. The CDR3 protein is CASSGTSGAYNEQFF. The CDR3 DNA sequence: TGCGCCAGCAGTGGGACTAGCGGGGCCTACAATGAGCAGTTCTTC.

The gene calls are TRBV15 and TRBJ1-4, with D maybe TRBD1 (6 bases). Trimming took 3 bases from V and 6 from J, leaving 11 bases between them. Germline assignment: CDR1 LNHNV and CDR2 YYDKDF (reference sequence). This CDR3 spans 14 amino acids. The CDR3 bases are TGTGCCACCAGCAGGGACCCAGGGGATGAAAAACTGTTTTTT. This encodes CATSRDPGDEKLFF. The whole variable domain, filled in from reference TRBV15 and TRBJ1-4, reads DAMVIQNPRYQVTQFGKPVTLSCSQTLNHNVMYWYQQKSSQAPKLLFHYYDKDFNNEADTPDNFQSRRPNTSFCFLDIRSPGLGDTAMYLCATSRDPGDEKLFFGSGTQLSVL.

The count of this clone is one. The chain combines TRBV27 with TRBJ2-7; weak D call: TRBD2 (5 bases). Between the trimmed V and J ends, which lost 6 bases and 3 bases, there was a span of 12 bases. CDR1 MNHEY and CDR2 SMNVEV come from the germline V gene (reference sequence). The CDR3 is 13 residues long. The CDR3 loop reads CASRPSGVYEQYF. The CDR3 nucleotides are TGTGCCAGCAGGCCCAGCGGCGTCTACGAGCAGTACTTC.

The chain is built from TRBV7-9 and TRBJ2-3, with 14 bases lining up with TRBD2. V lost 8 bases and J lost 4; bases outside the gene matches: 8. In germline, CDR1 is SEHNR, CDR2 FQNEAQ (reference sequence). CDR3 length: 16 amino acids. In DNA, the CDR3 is TGTGCCAGCTCCCCTGGGACTAGCGGGAGAGCAGATACGCAGTATTTT. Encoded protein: CASSPGTSGRADTQYF.

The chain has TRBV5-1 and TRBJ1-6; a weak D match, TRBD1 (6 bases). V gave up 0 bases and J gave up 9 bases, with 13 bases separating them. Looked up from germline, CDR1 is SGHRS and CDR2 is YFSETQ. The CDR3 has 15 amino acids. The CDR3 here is CASSLDSSRGSPLHF. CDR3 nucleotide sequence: TGCGCCAGCAGCTTGGACAGCTCCAGGGGTTCACCCCTCCACTTT. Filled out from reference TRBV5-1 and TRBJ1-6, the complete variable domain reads KAGVTQTPRYLIKTRGQQVTLSCSPISGHRSVSWYQQTPGQGLQFLFEYFSETQRNKGNFPGRFSGRQFSNSRSEMNVSTLELGDSALYLCASSLDSSRGSPLHFGNGTRLTVT.

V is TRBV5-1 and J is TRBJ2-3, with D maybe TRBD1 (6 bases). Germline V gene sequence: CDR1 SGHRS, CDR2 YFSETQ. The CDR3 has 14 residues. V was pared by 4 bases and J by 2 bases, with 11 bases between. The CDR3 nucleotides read TGCGCCAGCAGCCCTGGACAGTACACAGATACGCAGTATTTT. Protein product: CASSPGQYTDTQYF.

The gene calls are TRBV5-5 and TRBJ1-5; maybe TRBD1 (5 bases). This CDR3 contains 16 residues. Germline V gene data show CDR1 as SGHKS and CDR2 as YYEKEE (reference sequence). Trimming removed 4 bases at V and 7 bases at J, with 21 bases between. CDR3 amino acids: CASSLTSPGWVQPQHF. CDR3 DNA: TGTGCCAGCAGCCTCACGTCCCCAGGGTGGGTCCAGCCCCAGCATTTT. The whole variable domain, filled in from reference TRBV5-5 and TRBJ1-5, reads DAGVTQSPTHLIKTRGQQVTLRCSPISGHKSVSWYQQVLGQGPQFIFQYYEKEERGRGNFPDRFSARQFPNYSSELNVNALLLGDSALYLCASSLTSPGWVQPQHFGDGTRLSIL.

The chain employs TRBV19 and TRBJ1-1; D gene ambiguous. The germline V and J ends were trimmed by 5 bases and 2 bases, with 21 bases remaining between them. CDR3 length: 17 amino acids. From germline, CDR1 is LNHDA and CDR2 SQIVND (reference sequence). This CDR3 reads CASSAIPLVAANTEAFF. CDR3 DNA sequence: TGTGCCAGTAGTGCTATACCCCTAGTAGCGGCCAACACTGAAGCTTTCTTT. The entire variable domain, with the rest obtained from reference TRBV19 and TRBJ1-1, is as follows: DGGITQSPKYLFRKEGQNVTLSCEQNLNHDAMYWYRQDPGQGLRLIYYSQIVNDFQKGDIAEGYSVSREKKESFPLTVTSAQKNPTAFYLCASSAIPLVAANTEAFFGQGTRLTVV.

The CDR3 sequence: CASSVGADYEQYF. The CDR3 DNA follows: TGTGCCAGCAGCGTAGGGGCAGACTACGAGCAGTACTTC. The V and J genes are TRBV9 and TRBJ2-7; D call uncertain. This CDR3 has 13 amino acids. V lost 0 bases to trimming and J lost 3 bases, with 7 bases between them. Germline V gene lookup returns CDR1 SGDLS and CDR2 YYNGEE.

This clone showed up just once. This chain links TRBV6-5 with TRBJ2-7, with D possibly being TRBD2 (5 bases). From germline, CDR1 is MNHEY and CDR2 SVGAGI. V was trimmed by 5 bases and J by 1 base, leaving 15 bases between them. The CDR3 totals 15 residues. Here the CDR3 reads CASSRGPEVSYEQYF. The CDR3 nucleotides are TGTGCCAGCAGTCGCGGACCGGAGGTGTCCTACGAGCAGTACTTC.

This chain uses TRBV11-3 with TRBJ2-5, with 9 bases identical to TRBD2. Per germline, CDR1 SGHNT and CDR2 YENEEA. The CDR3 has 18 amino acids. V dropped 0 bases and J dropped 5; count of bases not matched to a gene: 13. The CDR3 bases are TGTGCCAGCAGCTTAGATTGTGTAGCGGGAGTAACGAGGGAGACCCAGTACTTC. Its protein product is CASSLDCVAGVTRETQYF.

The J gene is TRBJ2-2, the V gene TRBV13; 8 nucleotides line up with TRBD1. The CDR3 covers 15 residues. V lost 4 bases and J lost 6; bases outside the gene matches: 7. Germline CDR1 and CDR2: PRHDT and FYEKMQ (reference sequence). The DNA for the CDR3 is TGTGCCAGCAGCTACGGGACAGGAATGGCCGGGGAGCTGTTTTTT. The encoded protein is CASSYGTGMAGELFF. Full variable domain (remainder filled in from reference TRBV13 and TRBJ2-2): AAGVIQSPRHLIKEKRETATLKCYPIPRHDTVYWYQQGPGQDPQFLISFYEKMQSDKGSIPDRFSAQQFSDYHSELNMSSLELGDSALYFCASSYGTGMAGELFFGEGSRLTVL.

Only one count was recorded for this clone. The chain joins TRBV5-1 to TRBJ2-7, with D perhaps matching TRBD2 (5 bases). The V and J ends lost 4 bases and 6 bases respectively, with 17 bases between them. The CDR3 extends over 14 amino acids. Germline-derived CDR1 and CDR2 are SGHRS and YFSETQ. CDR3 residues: CASSPSLRDAEQYF. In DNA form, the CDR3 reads TGCGCCAGCAGCCCCTCTCTCCGGGATGCCGAGCAGTACTTC. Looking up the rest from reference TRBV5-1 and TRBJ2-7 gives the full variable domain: KAGVTQTPRYLIKTRGQQVTLSCSPISGHRSVSWYQQTPGQGLQFLFEYFSETQRNKGNFPGRFSGRQFSNSRSEMNVSTLELGDSALYLCASSPSLRDAEQYFGPGTRLTVT.

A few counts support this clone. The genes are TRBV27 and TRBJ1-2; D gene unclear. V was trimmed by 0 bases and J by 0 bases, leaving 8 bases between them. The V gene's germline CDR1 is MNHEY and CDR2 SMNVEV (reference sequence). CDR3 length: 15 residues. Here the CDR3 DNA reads TGTGCCAGCAGTTTATCGGGCTTATCTAACTATGGCTACACCTTC. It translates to CASSLSGLSNYGYTF.

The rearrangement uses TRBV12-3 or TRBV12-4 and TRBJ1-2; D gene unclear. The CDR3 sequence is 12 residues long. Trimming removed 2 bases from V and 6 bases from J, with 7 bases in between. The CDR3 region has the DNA TGTGCCAGCAGTTTACCGGTGGATGGCTACACCTTC. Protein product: CASSLPVDGYTF.

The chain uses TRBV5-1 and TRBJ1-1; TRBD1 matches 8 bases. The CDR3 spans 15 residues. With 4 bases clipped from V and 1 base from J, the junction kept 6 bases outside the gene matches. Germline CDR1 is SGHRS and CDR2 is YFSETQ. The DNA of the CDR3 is TGCGCCAGCAGCCCCAGGGGGCTAGGGAACACTGAAGCTTTCTTT. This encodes CASSPRGLGNTEAFF.

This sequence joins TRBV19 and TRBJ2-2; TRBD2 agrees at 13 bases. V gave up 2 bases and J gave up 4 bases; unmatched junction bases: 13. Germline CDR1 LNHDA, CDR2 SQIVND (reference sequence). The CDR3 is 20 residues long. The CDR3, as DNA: TGTGCCAGTAGTATAAGAGGTACTAGCGGGAGGGCTGGATCCACCGGGGAGCTGTTTTTT. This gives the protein CASSIRGTSGRAGSTGELFF.

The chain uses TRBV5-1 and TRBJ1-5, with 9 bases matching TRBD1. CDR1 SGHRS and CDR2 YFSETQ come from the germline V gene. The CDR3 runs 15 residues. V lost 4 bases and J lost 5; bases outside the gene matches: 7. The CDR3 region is CASSPGDRAHQPQHF. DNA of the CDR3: TGCGCCAGCAGCCCGGGGGACAGGGCCCATCAGCCCCAGCATTTT.

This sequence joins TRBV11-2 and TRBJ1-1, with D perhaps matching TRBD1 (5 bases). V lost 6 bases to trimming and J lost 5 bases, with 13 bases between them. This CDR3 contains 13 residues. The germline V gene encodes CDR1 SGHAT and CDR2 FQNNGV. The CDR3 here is CASRGPGGTEAFF. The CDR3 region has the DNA TGTGCCAGCAGGGGGCCGGGTGGGACTGAAGCTTTCTTT.

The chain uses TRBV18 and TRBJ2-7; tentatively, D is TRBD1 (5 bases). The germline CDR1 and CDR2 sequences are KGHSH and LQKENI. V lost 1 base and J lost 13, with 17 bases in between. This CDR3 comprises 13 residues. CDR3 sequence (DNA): TGTGCCAGCTCACCACTGGGAAATAAGGGGCCTTACTTC. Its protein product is CASSPLGNKGPYF.

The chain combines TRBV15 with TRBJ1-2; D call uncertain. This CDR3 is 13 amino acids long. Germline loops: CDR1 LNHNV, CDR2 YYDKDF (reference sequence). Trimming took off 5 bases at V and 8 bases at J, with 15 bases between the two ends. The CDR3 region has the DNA TGTGCCACCAGCTCGGCCCAATCAGGCGGCTACACCTTC. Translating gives CATSSAQSGGYTF. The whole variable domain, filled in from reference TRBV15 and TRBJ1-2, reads DAMVIQNPRYQVTQFGKPVTLSCSQTLNHNVMYWYQQKSSQAPKLLFHYYDKDFNNEADTPDNFQSRRPNTSFCFLDIRSPGLGDTAMYLCATSSAQSGGYTFGSGTRLTVV.

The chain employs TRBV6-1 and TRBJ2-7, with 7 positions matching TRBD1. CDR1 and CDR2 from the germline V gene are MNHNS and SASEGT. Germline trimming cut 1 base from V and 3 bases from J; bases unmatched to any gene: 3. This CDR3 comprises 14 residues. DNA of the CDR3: TGTGCCAGCAGTGAAGTAGGGGGCGGCTACGAGCAGTACTTC. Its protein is CASSEVGGGYEQYF.

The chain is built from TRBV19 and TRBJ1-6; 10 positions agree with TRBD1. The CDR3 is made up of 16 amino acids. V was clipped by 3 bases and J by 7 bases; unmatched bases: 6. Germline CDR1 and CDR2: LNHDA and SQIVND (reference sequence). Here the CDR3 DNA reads TGTGCCAGTAGTATGCAATTGGACAGGGGGAATTCACCCCTCCACTTT. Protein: CASSMQLDRGNSPLHF. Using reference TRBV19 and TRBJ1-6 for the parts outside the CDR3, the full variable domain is DGGITQSPKYLFRKEGQNVTLSCEQNLNHDAMYWYRQDPGQGLRLIYYSQIVNDFQKGDIAEGYSVSREKKESFPLTVTSAQKNPTAFYLCASSMQLDRGNSPLHFGNGTRLTVT.

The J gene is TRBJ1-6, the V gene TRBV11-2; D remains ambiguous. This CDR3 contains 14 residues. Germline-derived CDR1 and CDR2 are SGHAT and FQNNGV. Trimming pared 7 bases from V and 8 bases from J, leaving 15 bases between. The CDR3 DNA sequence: TGTGCCAGCACCCGGGGAGGGTTTGATTCACCCCTCCACTTT. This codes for CASTRGGFDSPLHF.

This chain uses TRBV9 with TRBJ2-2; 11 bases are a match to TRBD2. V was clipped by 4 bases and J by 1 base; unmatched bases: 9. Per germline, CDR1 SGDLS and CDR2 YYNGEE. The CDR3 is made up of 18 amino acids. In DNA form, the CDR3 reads TGTGCCAGCAGCAACGGACTAGCGGGCCTACAGAACACCGGGGAGCTGTTTTTT. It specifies CASSNGLAGLQNTGELFF.

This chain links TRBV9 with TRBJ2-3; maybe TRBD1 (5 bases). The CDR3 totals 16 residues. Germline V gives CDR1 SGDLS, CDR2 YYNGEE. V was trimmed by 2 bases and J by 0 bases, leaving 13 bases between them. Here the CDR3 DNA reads TGTGCCAGCAGCGTCCACTGGGGCGGTAGCACAGATACGCAGTATTTT. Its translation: CASSVHWGGSTDTQYF.

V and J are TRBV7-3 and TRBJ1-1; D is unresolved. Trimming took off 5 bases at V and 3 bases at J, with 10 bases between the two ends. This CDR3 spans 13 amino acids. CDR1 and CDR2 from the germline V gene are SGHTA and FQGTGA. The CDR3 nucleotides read TGTGCCAGCAGCCCGGGCGGGGACACTGAAGCTTTCTTT. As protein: CASSPGGDTEAFF. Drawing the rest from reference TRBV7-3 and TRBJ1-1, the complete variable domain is GAGVSQTPSNKVTEKGKYVELRCDPISGHTALYWYRQSLGQGPEFLIYFQGTGAADDSGLPNDRFFAVRPEGSVSTLKIQRTERGDSAVYLCASSPGGDTEAFFGQGTRLTVV.

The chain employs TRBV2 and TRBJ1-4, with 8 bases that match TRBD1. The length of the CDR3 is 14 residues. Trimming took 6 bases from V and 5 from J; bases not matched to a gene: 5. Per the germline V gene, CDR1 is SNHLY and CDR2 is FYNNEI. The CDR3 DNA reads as TGTGCCAGCAGACAGACAGGGGACAATGAAAAACTGTTTTTT. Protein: CASRQTGDNEKLFF.

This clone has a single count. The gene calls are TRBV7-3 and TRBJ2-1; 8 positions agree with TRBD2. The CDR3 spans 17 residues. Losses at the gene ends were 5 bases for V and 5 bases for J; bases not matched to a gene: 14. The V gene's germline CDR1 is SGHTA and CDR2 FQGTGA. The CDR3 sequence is CASSPASGTRFDNEQFF. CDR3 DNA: TGTGCCAGCAGCCCCGCGTCCGGGACTAGATTCGACAATGAGCAGTTCTTC.

CDR3 DNA: TGTGCCAGCAGAAGCGGGGGGGCAGTGGACGGGGAGCTGTTTTTT. Encoded protein: CASRSGGAVDGELFF. The chain employs TRBV28 and TRBJ2-2, with 10 bases lining up with TRBD2. This CDR3 is built from 15 residues. V lost 6 bases and J lost 7; bases outside the gene matches: 8. CDR1 and CDR2 (germline): MDHEN, SYDVKM.

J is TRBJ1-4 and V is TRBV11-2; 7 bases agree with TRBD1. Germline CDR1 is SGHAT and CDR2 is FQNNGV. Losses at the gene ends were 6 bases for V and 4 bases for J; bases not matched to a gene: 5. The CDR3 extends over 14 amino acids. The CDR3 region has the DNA TGTGCCAGCAGAGAGGGGACAGTTAATGAAAAACTGTTTTTT. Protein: CASREGTVNEKLFF. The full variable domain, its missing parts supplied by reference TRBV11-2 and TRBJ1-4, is EAGVAQSPRYKIIEKRQSVAFWCNPISGHATLYWYQQILGQGPKLLIQFQNNGVVDDSQLPKDRFSAERLKGVDSTLKIQPAKLEDSAVYLCASREGTVNEKLFFGSGTQLSVL.

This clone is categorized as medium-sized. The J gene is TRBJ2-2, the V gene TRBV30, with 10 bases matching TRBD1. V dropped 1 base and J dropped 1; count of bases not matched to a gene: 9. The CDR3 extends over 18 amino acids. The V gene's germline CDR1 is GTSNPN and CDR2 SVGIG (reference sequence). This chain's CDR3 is CAWSGDRGDSGNTGELFF. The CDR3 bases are TGTGCCTGGAGTGGGGACAGGGGTGACTCGGGGAACACCGGGGAGCTGTTTTTT.